The present T cell receptor beta chain was sequenced within a study of vaccination and CD4 T cells after COVID-19. Overall study: Post-vaccine specimens were obtained a median about 73 days after dose two (range 14 to 241).

Sample treatment: approximately 10-day PBMC culture with coronavirus spike peptide pools or control peptides (ViraFEST assay). In the ViraFEST assay, peptide-pool expansion preceded TCR sequencing of expanded clonotypes. This clonotype was counted only a few times. Its target is unknown. CD4+ T cells that had been cultured provided DNA sequenced with the Oncomine TCR Beta short-read assay. Investigators obtained genomic DNA by extraction from cultured CD4+ T cells. From the PCR reads, TCRdb called clonotypes with MiXCR, one entry per CDR3 protein. The data contain about 20,000 distinct CDR3 sequences, roughly half of them seen just once; the ten biggest clones take up 10% to 15%. The sequenced material came from CD4+ T cells from blood, cultured in vitro. This sequence was found in a human donor who had recovered from COVID-19.

This CDR3 is CASSDRSGGTEAFF. CDR3 DNA: TGTGCCAGCAGTGACAGGTCCGGGGGCACTGAAGCTTTCTTT. V is TRBV2 and J is TRBJ1-1; tentatively, D is TRBD1 (5 bases). Germline CDR1 is SNHLY and CDR2 is FYNNEI. The V end was cut by 3 bases, the J end by 4 bases, with 12 bases between. The CDR3 totals 14 residues.